This TCR beta chain stems from a study of blood T cell repertoires in COVID-19. Study context: PBMCs, B-cell-depleted T cells, or T cells were the source of the cDNA or gDNA that made up the material.

Profiling relied on immunoSEQ multiplex PCR, and the TCRdb table lists in-frame clones only, not all of them. Of 100,000 to 150,000 clones in the sample, roughly four fifths are singletons; the top ten hold roughly 15%. The sequencing input was peripheral blood. The sequence derives from a young man with COVID-19, enrolled during active disease.

CDR3 in DNA: TGTGCCAGCAGTTACTCGGGCAGGGGGTACGAGCAGTACTTC. It is translated as CASSYSGRGYEQYF. The gene calls are TRBV6-6 and TRBJ2-7; 7 bases agree with TRBD1. The V gene's germline CDR1 is MNHNY and CDR2 SVGAGI (reference sequence). The junction had 3 bases not matched to a gene; V was cut back by 0 bases and J by 4 bases. The CDR3 covers 14 residues.